A selection of T cell receptor beta chains follows, all from one sample in a study of blood T cell repertoires in COVID-19. Clones were sequenced by immunoSEQ multiplex PCR, and TCRdb holds only the in-frame ones, with some missing. The repertoire includes approximately 300,000 clones, roughly 90% of them detected once, and roughly 3.6% sits in the top ten. The sample consisted of PBMCs or T cells enriched from blood (not recorded which). The receptors originated from a woman in her thirties who had been exposed to COVID-19. CDR3s leave out the opening cysteine and the closing phenylalanine or tryptophan. A D gene is named only where the DNA matches it firmly.

d_call	v_call	j_call	cdr3_aa
-	TRBV6-5	TRBJ1-2	ASSQRQTFYGYT
TRBD2	TRBV9	TRBJ2-1	ASSVGGGGYNEQF
-	TRBV2	TRBJ2-5	ASSERRGETQY
TRBD2	TRBV25-1	TRBJ2-3	ASSDPGERGRTDTQY
-	TRBV5-4	TRBJ1-2	ASSPAPKGPYGYT
TRBD2	TRBV4-1	TRBJ2-7	ASSQDREDEQY
TRBD1	TRBV27	TRBJ1-4	ASSPLAGGDEKLF
TRBD2	TRBV5-1	TRBJ2-5	ASSPRTSGQETQY
-	TRBV7-2	TRBJ2-5	ASSIPGLLQETQY
TRBD1	TRBV27	TRBJ1-5	ASRTGVGQPQH
-	TRBV21-1	TRBJ1-5	ASSTRTQGLSNQPQH
-	TRBV18	TRBJ2-5	ASSPPTGTLETQY
-	TRBV20-1	TRBJ1-6	SAPSDSPLH
-	TRBV27	TRBJ1-2	ASSLAGAYGYT
-	TRBV28	TRBJ2-2	ASSFSAGNTGELF
-	TRBV6-2/TRBV6-3	TRBJ2-7	ASSYSGRVPYEQY
-	TRBV5-6	TRBJ2-1	ASSWEEGGRYNEQF
-	TRBV5-6	TRBJ1-5	ASSKILGAQH
-	TRBV18	TRBJ1-1	ASSPPIENTEAF
-	TRBV4-2	TRBJ1-5	ASSQTGLYSNQPQH
TRBD1	TRBV6-2/TRBV6-3	TRBJ2-5	ASSKPGQYQETQY
-	TRBV19	TRBJ1-2	ASSIVGRLSYGYT
-	TRBV30	TRBJ1-2	AWSTGSDYGYT
TRBD2	TRBV9	TRBJ2-3	ASSLRGVALPTDTQY
TRBD1	TRBV7-2	TRBJ2-3	ASSLLSRGEGADTDTQY
-	TRBV7-2	TRBJ2-2	ASTSVRGGGVGELF
-	TRBV6-5	TRBJ2-1	ATRKRASYDNEQF
-	TRBV6-1	TRBJ1-4	ASSDRGATNEKLF
TRBD1	TRBV9	TRBJ2-2	ASSATGTGKDTGELF
-	TRBV27	TRBJ1-4	ASSPRPTNEKLF
TRBD1	TRBV24-1	TRBJ2-2	ATARSLRGQGWTGELF
TRBD1	TRBV24-1	TRBJ1-2	ATSDPDRAGGYT
-	TRBV2	TRBJ2-2	ASSDRGTGELF
-	TRBV4-3	TRBJ1-1	ASSQEQVNTEAF
-	TRBV4-1	TRBJ1-2	ASSQENRLGHAIGYT
TRBD2	TRBV6-5	TRBJ2-7	ASLLAGGSYEQY
-	TRBV27	TRBJ2-5	ASRPDMEETQY
-	TRBV18	TRBJ1-4	ASSPRQAEKLF
-	TRBV5-1	TRBJ2-3	ASSLAGSTDTQY
TRBD1	TRBV9	TRBJ1-2	ASSIGGQGAFYGYT
-	TRBV7-2	TRBJ1-1	ASSLAQVTNTEAF
-	TRBV27	TRBJ1-3	ASSPGEGNTIY
-	TRBV6-1	TRBJ2-7	ASSEADWREQY
-	TRBV18	TRBJ1-1	ASSIDRNTEAF
TRBD2	TRBV2	TRBJ2-5	ASSEGGSATQY
-	TRBV6-5	TRBJ2-3	ASSPRGLDTQY
-	TRBV4-3	TRBJ2-7	ASSHKGAYEQY
-	TRBV12-3/TRBV12-4	TRBJ1-1	ASSFSGNTEAF
TRBD1	TRBV19	TRBJ2-7	ASSTPGDRDREQY
TRBD1	TRBV5-1	TRBJ2-7	ASSFRAGGDEQY
TRBD2	TRBV11-2	TRBJ2-1	ASSQRLAGTYNEQF
-	TRBV7-6	TRBJ2-2	ASSFRQLANTGELF
TRBD1	TRBV12-3/TRBV12-4	TRBJ2-7	ASRPGQGTEQY
TRBD1	TRBV12-3/TRBV12-4	TRBJ1-6	ASRRQGDSPLH
-	TRBV7-8	TRBJ2-1	ASSLVRLGSYNEQF
-	TRBV7-2	TRBJ1-2	ASSPYRFYGYT
-	TRBV3-1/TRBV3-2	TRBJ2-3	ASSHGFDSLTDTQY
-	TRBV5-1	TRBJ2-7	ASSSLGEQY
TRBD1	TRBV27	TRBJ2-7	ASSTLRSGTGIYEQY